This T cell receptor beta chain originates from a study of blood T cell repertoires in COVID-19. Germline trimming cut 2 bases from V and 6 bases from J; bases unmatched to any gene: 4. The CDR3 loop spans 15 amino acids. Germline V lookup: CDR1 MNHEY, CDR2 SMNVEV (reference sequence). The authors' processing: Amplifying reference gene primers gave estimates of nucleated cell counts. Sequenced by immunoSEQ multiplex PCR; TCRdb stores in-frame clones only, minus some. V and J calls and clone size follow that table, whereas D and trimming were derived from the DNA. The data show 200,000 to 300,000 clones, around 90% seen once.

The TCR comes from a woman in her sixties with COVID-19, enrolled during active disease. Source material: peripheral blood. V gene TRBV27 combines with J gene TRBJ1-6; 7 bases are a match to TRBD1. CDR3 bases: TGTGCCAGCAGTTTAAGGCCAGGGGGTAATTCACCCCTCCACTTT. Amino acids: CASSLRPGGNSPLHF.